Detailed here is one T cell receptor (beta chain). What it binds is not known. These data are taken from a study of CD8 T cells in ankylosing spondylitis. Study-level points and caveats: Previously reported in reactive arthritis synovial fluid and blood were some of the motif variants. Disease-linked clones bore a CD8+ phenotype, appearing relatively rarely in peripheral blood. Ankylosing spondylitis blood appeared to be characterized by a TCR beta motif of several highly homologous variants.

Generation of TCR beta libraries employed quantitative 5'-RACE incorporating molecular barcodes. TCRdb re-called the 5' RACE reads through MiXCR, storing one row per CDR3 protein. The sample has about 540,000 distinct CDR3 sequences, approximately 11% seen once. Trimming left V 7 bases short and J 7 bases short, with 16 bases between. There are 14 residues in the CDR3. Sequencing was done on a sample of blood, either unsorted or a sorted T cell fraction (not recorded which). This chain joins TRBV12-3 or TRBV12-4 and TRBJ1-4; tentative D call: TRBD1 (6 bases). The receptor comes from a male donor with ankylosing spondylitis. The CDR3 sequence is CASTHSRGSEKLFF. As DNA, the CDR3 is TGTGCCAGCACCCATTCGAGGGGGTCTGAAAAACTGTTTTTT.